Following are 28 T cell receptor beta chains from one sample sequenced in a study of T cell responses to AZD1222 COVID-19 vaccine. Clones were sequenced by immunoSEQ multiplex PCR, and TCRdb holds only the in-frame ones, with some missing. The sample has 80,000 or so clones, 80% to 95% seen once. The sample consisted of peripheral blood, taken 28 days after the second AZD1222 dose. Receptors were obtained from an adult who received the AZD1222 COVID-19 vaccine.

The chain combines TRBV5-4 with TRBJ2-3; D unclear. Germline loops: CDR1 SGHNT, CDR2 YYREEE (reference sequence). The V and J ends lost 0 bases and 4 bases respectively, with 15 bases between them. This CDR3 comprises 16 residues. The CDR3 loop reads CASSLATRIVADTQYF. As DNA, the CDR3 is TGTGCCAGCAGCTTGGCCACGCGTATCGTGGCAGATACGCAGTATTTT.

This chain connects TRBV28 to TRBJ1-1; D uncertain. Germline V gene data show CDR1 as MDHEN and CDR2 as SYDVKM. The CDR3 consists of 15 residues. V was cut by 2 bases and J by 1 base, with 11 bases left in between. The CDR3 nucleotides are TGTGCCAGCAGTTTAATGGCAGTCCGGAACACTGAAGCTTTCTTT. This encodes CASSLMAVRNTEAFF.

V and J are TRBV5-4 and TRBJ2-7; D uncertain. This CDR3 comprises 13 residues. V lost 0 bases and J lost 6, with 10 bases in between. CDR1 is SGHNT and CDR2 is YYREEE in the germline V gene (reference sequence). The CDR3 nucleotides read TGTGCCAGCAGCTTGGTTGGGTCCCTCGAGCAGTACTTC. This translates into CASSLVGSLEQYF.

DNA of the CDR3: TGTGCCAGCAGCACCGCAGACTGGTCCCAAGAGACCCAGTACTTC. This codes for CASSTADWSQETQYF. The rearrangement uses TRBV9 and TRBJ2-5; D is ambiguous. With 4 bases removed from V and 1 base from J, the gap between germline ends came to 14 bases. There are 15 residues in the CDR3. In germline, CDR1 is SGDLS, CDR2 YYNGEE.

On this clone itself: Other DNA sequences in the same sample also yield this CDR3. V is TRBV19 and J is TRBJ2-7, with a tentative D call TRBD2 (6 bases). The V end was cut by 6 bases, the J end by 0 bases, with 12 bases between. The CDR3 is made up of 14 amino acids. Germline loops: CDR1 LNHDA, CDR2 SQIVND (reference sequence). CDR3 bases: TGTGCCAGTAGCAGTGGGGGGAGCTCCTACGAGCAGTACTTC. Encoded protein: CASSSGGSSYEQYF.

A single count supports this clone. The chain employs TRBV6-5 and TRBJ1-6, with D unclear. V shed 6 bases and J shed 6 bases, with 9 bases lying between them. The V gene's germline CDR1 is MNHEY and CDR2 SVGAGI. This CDR3 contains 13 residues. This CDR3 reads CASSNDLNSPLHF. The CDR3 coding sequence is TGTGCCAGCAGCAATGACCTTAATTCACCCCTCCACTTT.

A single count supports this clone. This chain's CDR3 is CASSLPASVRGMTEAFF. CDR3 coding DNA: TGTGCCAGCAGCTTGCCCGCCTCAGTCAGGGGGATGACTGAAGCTTTCTTT. The chain is built from TRBV5-4 and TRBJ1-1, with 7 bases aligning to TRBD1. V dropped 1 base and J dropped 5; count of bases not matched to a gene: 14. Germline V gene data show CDR1 as SGHNT and CDR2 as YYREEE (reference sequence). The CDR3 runs to 17 residues.

The chain combines TRBV7-9 with TRBJ1-1; TRBD1 might be the D (5 bases). This CDR3 comprises 16 residues. The V end lost 5 bases, the J end lost 1 base, and 17 bases lay between the germline ends. Germline CDR1 and CDR2: SEHNR and FQNEAQ (reference sequence). In DNA form, the CDR3 reads TGTGCCAGCAGCCCTTCTCCGGGACCCCCGAACACTGAAGCTTTCTTT. It translates to CASSPSPGPPNTEAFF.

V usage is TRBV5-1 and J usage is TRBJ2-1; TRBD1 agrees at 7 bases. V was clipped by 6 bases and J by 4 bases; unmatched bases: 10. There are 15 residues in the CDR3. Germline V gives CDR1 SGHRS, CDR2 YFSETQ. CDR3 nucleotide sequence: TGCGCCAGCAAACTCGGACAGGCCCCTTACAATGAGCAGTTCTTC. Amino acid sequence: CASKLGQAPYNEQFF.

The chain has TRBV4-3 and TRBJ1-3, with unresolved D. Germline assignment: CDR1 LGHNA and CDR2 YSLEER. The CDR3 consists of 14 residues. V lost 0 bases and J lost 4, with 7 bases in between. CDR3 bases: TGCGCCAGCAGCCAAGATTACGGGGGAAACACCATATATTTT. Its protein is CASSQDYGGNTIYF.

The rearrangement joins TRBV15 to TRBJ1-3; no reliable D call. The CDR3 length is 12 residues. The germline CDR1 and CDR2 sequences are LNHNV and YYDKDF (reference sequence). Between the trimmed V and J ends, which lost 1 base and 6 bases, there was a span of 4 bases. The CDR3 bases are TGTGCCACCAGCAGAGCTTCAAACACCATATATTTT. Its translation: CATSRASNTIYF.

The V and J genes are TRBV7-2 and TRBJ1-1; no clear D. Trimming left V 5 bases short and J 11 bases short, with 18 bases between. From germline, CDR1 is SGHTA and CDR2 FQGNSA. CDR3 length equals 13 residues. CDR3 DNA sequence: TGTGCCAGCAGCCCAGGTGGGAACTTCAAGGCTTTCTTT. Translation: CASSPGGNFKAFF.

This chain connects TRBV5-1 to TRBJ2-3, with D possibly TRBD1 on 5 matching bases. The germline V gene encodes CDR1 SGHRS and CDR2 YFSETQ. The CDR3 is 15 residues long. V lost 1 base and J lost 0, with 9 bases in between. As DNA, the CDR3 is TGCGCCAGCAGCTTGAGGTCAGGGAGCACAGATACGCAGTATTTT. This sequence encodes CASSLRSGSTDTQYF. The full variable domain, completed using reference TRBV5-1 and TRBJ2-3, is KAGVTQTPRYLIKTRGQQVTLSCSPISGHRSVSWYQQTPGQGLQFLFEYFSETQRNKGNFPGRFSGRQFSNSRSEMNVSTLELGDSALYLCASSLRSGSTDTQYFGPGTRLTVL.

The chain links TRBV5-3 to TRBJ2-3; a weak D match, TRBD2 (5 bases). TRBV5-3 is labeled an ORF, and its function is uncertain. The CDR3 is made up of 15 amino acids. V was pared by 1 base and J by 4 bases, with 13 bases between. CDR3 region: CARSLLARFADTQYF. For the CDR3, the DNA is TGTGCCAGAAGCTTGCTAGCTCGGTTCGCAGATACGCAGTATTTT.

The gene calls are TRBV27 and TRBJ2-3; weak D call: TRBD2 (6 bases). The CDR3 consists of 18 residues. V was trimmed by 6 bases and J by 1 base, leaving 23 bases between them. Germline CDR1 is MNHEY and CDR2 is SMNVEV (reference sequence). CDR3 in amino acids: CASRGWTTSGVGTDTQYF. The CDR3 coding sequence is TGTGCCAGCAGGGGGTGGACTACGAGCGGAGTGGGCACAGATACGCAGTATTTT.

V is TRBV7-2 and J is TRBJ2-2; 8 bases align to TRBD2. Germline V lookup: CDR1 SGHTA, CDR2 FQGNSA. The CDR3 is made up of 13 amino acids. V gave up 6 bases and J gave up 5 bases; unmatched junction bases: 2. CDR3 DNA sequence: TGTGCCAGCAGGTCTAGCGGGACCGGGGAGCTGTTTTTT. This codes for CASRSSGTGELFF.

This chain joins TRBV10-2 and TRBJ2-7, with a tentative D call TRBD1 (5 bases). CDR3 size: 11 residues. Germline V lookup: CDR1 WSHSY, CDR2 SAAADI. The V end was cut by 8 bases, the J end by 4 bases, with 9 bases between. The CDR3 is CASQGIYEQYF. In DNA, the CDR3 is TGCGCCAGCCAGGGAATTTACGAGCAGTACTTC.

The V gene is TRBV6-1, the J gene TRBJ1-4; 10 nucleotides align to TRBD1. The germline V gene encodes CDR1 MNHNS and CDR2 SASEGT. Trimming at V came to 3 bases and at J to 7 bases, leaving 5 bases not matched to a gene. This CDR3 is built from 15 residues. CDR3 in amino acids: CASSDTRDRGEKLFF. The CDR3 DNA reads as TGTGCCAGCAGTGACACCCGGGACAGGGGTGAAAAACTGTTTTTT.

This chain uses TRBV19 with TRBJ2-2; 11 bases match TRBD1. Trimming removed 6 bases from V and 5 bases from J; junction bases left unmatched: 5. The CDR3 totals 15 residues. Germline V gene sequence: CDR1 LNHDA, CDR2 SQIVND (reference sequence). CDR3 nucleotide sequence: TGTGCCAGTAGCACCGGGACAGGGGGTACCGGGGAGCTGTTTTTT. Amino acid sequence: CASSTGTGGTGELFF.

This chain connects TRBV2 to TRBJ2-7, with 7 bases identical to TRBD1. This CDR3 has 14 residues. CDR1 SNHLY and CDR2 FYNNEI come from the germline V gene. The J segment lost 4 bases and the V segment lost 4 bases, leaving 7 bases of the junction unmatched. The CDR3 reads CASSVETGRYEQYF. The CDR3 coding sequence is TGTGCCAGCAGTGTCGAGACAGGGAGATACGAGCAGTACTTC.

V is TRBV5-4 and J is TRBJ1-5; no firm D call. The CDR3 is 15 amino acids. Between the trimmed V and J ends, which lost 1 base and 4 bases, there was a span of 12 bases. CDR1 SGHNT and CDR2 YYREEE come from the germline V gene (reference sequence). The CDR3 DNA follows: TGTGCCAGCAGCTTGAGCCCAGCGGGGAATCAGCCCCAGCATTTT. Translated: CASSLSPAGNQPQHF. The full variable domain, in which reference TRBV5-4 and TRBJ1-5 provide the parts outside the CDR3, is ETGVTQSPTHLIKTRGQQVTLRCSSQSGHNTVSWYQQALGQGPQFIFQYYREEENGRGNFPPRFSGLQFPNYSSELNVNALELDDSALYLCASSLSPAGNQPQHFGDGTRLSIL.

This sequence joins TRBV5-1 and TRBJ2-2; no clear D. Germline V gene lookup returns CDR1 SGHRS and CDR2 YFSETQ. The CDR3 consists of 13 residues. The germline V and J ends were trimmed by 5 bases and 3 bases, with 8 bases remaining between them. DNA of the CDR3: TGCGCCAGCAGTTTTACCGACACCGGGGAGCTGTTTTTT. This codes for CASSFTDTGELFF.

The chain employs TRBV5-1 and TRBJ1-1; TRBD1 agrees at 7 bases. J was trimmed by 0 bases and V by 4 bases; bases with no gene match: 15. This CDR3 region has 18 residues. The germline V gene encodes CDR1 SGHRS and CDR2 YFSETQ. The CDR3 region has the DNA TGCGCCAGCAGCCCGGGGGGACAGCCAGGAGTCATGAACACTGAAGCTTTCTTT. This sequence encodes CASSPGGQPGVMNTEAFF.

The gene calls are TRBV12-3 or TRBV12-4 and TRBJ1-5; D remains ambiguous. The CDR3 totals 12 residues. With 5 bases removed from V and 4 bases from J, the gap between germline ends came to 6 bases. CDR3 in DNA: TGTGCCAGCAGTAATATAAATCAGCCCCAGCATTTT. It codes for CASSNINQPQHF.

The chain uses TRBV6-6 and TRBJ2-7; D assignment may be TRBD1 or TRBD2 (5 bases each). The V end lost 4 bases, the J end lost 3 bases, and 10 bases lay between the germline ends. This CDR3 is built from 13 residues. Germline CDR1 reads MNHNY; CDR2 reads SVGAGI (reference sequence). CDR3 nucleotide sequence: TGTGCCAGCAGTTGGTCTGGGGGCTACGAGCAGTACTTC. Protein sequence: CASSWSGGYEQYF.

The CDR3 protein is CASSMAGGETQYF. As DNA, the CDR3 is TGTGCCAGTAGTATGGCAGGGGGAGAGACCCAGTACTTC. The chain is built from TRBV19 and TRBJ2-5, with 7 bases matching TRBD1. Germline assignment: CDR1 LNHDA and CDR2 SQIVND (reference sequence). This CDR3 is built from 13 residues. J gave up 4 bases and V 3 bases, and 2 bases lay outside the gene matches.

V usage is TRBV11-2 and J usage is TRBJ2-1, with 13 positions matching TRBD2. This CDR3 is built from 15 residues. The V gene end was trimmed by 6 bases and the J gene end by 5 bases; junction bases not matched to a gene: 4. The germline gives CDR1 SGHAT, CDR2 FQNNGV. CDR3 loop: CASRTSGRGDNEQFF. DNA for the CDR3: TGTGCCAGCAGAACTAGCGGGAGGGGAGACAATGAGCAGTTCTTC.

The chain is built from TRBV15 and TRBJ2-2; D possibly uses TRBD1 or TRBD2 (5 bases each). CDR1 LNHNV and CDR2 YYDKDF come from the germline V gene (reference sequence). V gave up 4 bases and J gave up 4 bases, with 19 bases separating them. This CDR3 has 17 amino acids. The DNA of the CDR3 is TGTGCCACCAGCACTACCCCCGACTACACAGGCACCGGGGAGCTGTTTTTT. The encoded protein is CATSTTPDYTGTGELFF.